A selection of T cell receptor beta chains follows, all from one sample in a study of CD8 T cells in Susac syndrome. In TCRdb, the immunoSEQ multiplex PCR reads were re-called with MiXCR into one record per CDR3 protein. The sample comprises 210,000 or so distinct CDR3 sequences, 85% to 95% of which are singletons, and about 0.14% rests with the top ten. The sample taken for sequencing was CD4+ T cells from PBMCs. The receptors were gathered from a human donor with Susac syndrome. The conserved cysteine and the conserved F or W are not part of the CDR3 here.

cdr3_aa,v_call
ASSLTSTTQNEQF,TRBV12-3/TRBV12-4
ASSSDSEAF,TRBV5-1
ASLTSLNEQY,TRBV28
ASSSPFSLAGNSYEQY,TRBV13
ASSQVRGDTEAF,TRBV4-1
ASVGGRGEYGYT,TRBV6-5
ASSLITSGSETQY,TRBV5-1
ASSNRQGQYNEQF,TRBV7-2
ASSSSPQGAQPQH,TRBV7-2
ASSLEGKSAYEQY,TRBV5-1
ASSLEGIPLNTEAF,TRBV5-1
AISELGRTVQETQY,TRBV10-3
ASVEAGGSTDTQY,TRBV27
ASSLWPGQGNRYEQY,TRBV27
ASSLRGDRNQPQH,TRBV5-4
ASSFLTGQSNYGYT,TRBV12-3/TRBV12-4
SAPRDREGEQY,TRBV20-1
ASSLRSQTDNEQF,TRBV12-3/TRBV12-4
ARLKGLPSGANVLT,TRBV30
ASSQAQWTQY,TRBV14
SGVASGAYQETQY,TRBV20-1
ASSLEGTVSTDTQY,TRBV7-8
ASSPGQGADADTQY,TRBV7-3
ASSYGTSGATDTQY,TRBV6-5
ASSRVAGGQETQY,TRBV12-3/TRBV12-4
SARGSGATSTDTQY,TRBV20-1
AWSPTGGQTQY,TRBV30
ASSRGANTGELF,TRBV6-5
SVAPGTGNTGELF,TRBV29-1
ASSQDVGPLDRAKPLH,TRBV3-1
ASSSDRGYGYT,TRBV5-4
ASSSTAKSSYT,TRBV12-3/TRBV12-4
SARGAASTDTQY,TRBV20-1
AWTLDIPYGYT,TRBV30
AWSRTENTEAF,TRBV30
ASSLRGRTSGLPTQETQY,TRBV27
AISTGTVSYEQY,TRBV10-3
ASSLRGQMGTGELF,TRBV5-8
RGGPAGAAHTEAF,TRBV20-1
ASSLPQGAYEQY,TRBV28
AWSVPVNYGYT,TRBV30
ASSLASGLDEKLF,TRBV5-1
ASSVRDGHSEQY,TRBV5-1
ASSVATGGWTEAF,TRBV9